Below, 5 T cell receptor beta chains from the same sample are listed, as sequenced in a study of blood T cell repertoires in COVID-19. Some clones are missing from TCRdb's copy, which holds only in-frame ones; the method was immunoSEQ multiplex PCR. The sample has fewer than 70,000 clones, about three quarters seen once. The material sequenced was peripheral blood. The receptors stem from a young man with COVID-19, enrolled during active disease.

The chain recombines TRBV28 with TRBJ2-5; 8 bases match TRBD2. V was clipped by 3 bases and J by 5 bases; unmatched bases: 8. The CDR3 extends over 15 amino acids. CDR1 is MDHEN and CDR2 is SYDVKM in the germline V gene. CDR3 amino acids: CASSFARTSYETQYF. The CDR3 coding sequence is TGTGCCAGCAGTTTCGCCAGGACTAGCTACGAGACCCAGTACTTC.

This chain uses TRBV3-1 (or the pseudogene TRBV3-2) with TRBJ2-1, with D perhaps matching TRBD2 (6 bases). The CDR3 consists of 13 residues. The germline V gene encodes CDR1 LGHDT and CDR2 YNNKEL (reference sequence). Trimming removed 1 base from V and 9 bases from J, with 10 bases in between. The CDR3 region is CASSQAAGREQFF. The CDR3 DNA reads TGTGCCAGCAGCCAAGCGGCGGGACGTGAGCAGTTCTTC.

The chain uses TRBV12-3 or TRBV12-4 and TRBJ2-7, with a weak D call TRBD2 (5 bases). The CDR3 is made up of 13 amino acids. Trimming cost V 7 bases and J 0 bases, with 10 bases left between them. CDR3 sequence: CASTRGISYEQYF. The CDR3 nucleotides read TGTGCCAGCACCCGGGGAATCTCCTACGAGCAGTACTTC.

The V and J genes are TRBV27 and TRBJ1-2; the match to TRBD1 covers 11 bases. V shed 11 bases and J 7 bases; nucleotides not matched to a gene: 3. The CDR3 spans 11 residues. CDR1 MNHEY and CDR2 SMNVEV come from the germline V gene (reference sequence). The CDR3 DNA reads as TGTGCCGGACAGGGGGCAGGTGGCTACACCTTC. Translated, it gives CAGQGAGGYTF.

The chain carries TRBV4-1 and TRBJ2-7, with 10 bases lining up with TRBD1. Trimming cost V 0 bases and J 0 bases; bases outside gene matches: 8. Looked up from germline, CDR1 is MGHRA and CDR2 is YSYEKL. The CDR3 is 18 residues long. CDR3 nucleotides: TGCGCCAGCAGCCAAGACCAACCGGGACAGGGGTTCTCCTACGAGCAGTACTTC. Translation gives CASSQDQPGQGFSYEQYF.